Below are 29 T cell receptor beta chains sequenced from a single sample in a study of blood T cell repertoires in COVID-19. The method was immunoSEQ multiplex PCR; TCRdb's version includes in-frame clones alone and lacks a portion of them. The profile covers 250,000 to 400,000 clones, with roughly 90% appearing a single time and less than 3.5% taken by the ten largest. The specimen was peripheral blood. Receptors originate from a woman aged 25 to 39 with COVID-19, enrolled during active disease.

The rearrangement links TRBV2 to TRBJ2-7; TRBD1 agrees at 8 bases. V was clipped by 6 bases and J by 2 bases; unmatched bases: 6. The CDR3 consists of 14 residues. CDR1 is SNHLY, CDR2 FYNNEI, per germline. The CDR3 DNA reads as TGTGCCAGCAGGGGGGACAGGAATACCTACGAGCAGTACTTC. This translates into CASRGDRNTYEQYF.

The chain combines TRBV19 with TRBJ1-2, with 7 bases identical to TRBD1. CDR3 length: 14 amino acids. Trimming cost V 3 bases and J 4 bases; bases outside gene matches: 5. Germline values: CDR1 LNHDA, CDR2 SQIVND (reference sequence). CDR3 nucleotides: TGTGCCAGTAGTATCCCGACAGGGTTCTATGGCTACACCTTC. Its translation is CASSIPTGFYGYTF.

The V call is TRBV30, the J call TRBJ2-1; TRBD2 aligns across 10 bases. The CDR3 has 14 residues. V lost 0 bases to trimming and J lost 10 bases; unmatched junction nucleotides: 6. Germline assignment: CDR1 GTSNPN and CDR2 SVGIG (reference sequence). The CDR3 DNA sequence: TGTGCCTGGAGTGTCCTAGCGGGAGTTGGGGAGCAGTTCTTC. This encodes CAWSVLAGVGEQFF.

The CDR3, as DNA: TGTGCCAGCAGTGACCGGACAGGCTCCAATCAGCCCCAGCATTTT. Its protein product is CASSDRTGSNQPQHF. The chain couples TRBV2 to TRBJ1-5; 7 nucleotides line up with TRBD1. Germline V gives CDR1 SNHLY, CDR2 FYNNEI. This CDR3 is 15 amino acids long. After removal of 3 bases from V and 3 bases from J, the junction contained 5 bases not matched to a gene.

Written as DNA, the CDR3 is TGTGCCAGCAGCCGAGGATCTCGACAGGGTAGTACTGGCTACACCTTC. It yields the protein CASSRGSRQGSTGYTF. The genes are TRBV3-1 (or the pseudogene TRBV3-2) and TRBJ1-2, with 7 bases matching TRBD1. The germline V gene encodes CDR1 LGHDT and CDR2 YNNKEL (reference sequence). This CDR3 has 16 residues. J gave up 7 bases and V 4 bases, and 15 bases lay outside the gene matches.

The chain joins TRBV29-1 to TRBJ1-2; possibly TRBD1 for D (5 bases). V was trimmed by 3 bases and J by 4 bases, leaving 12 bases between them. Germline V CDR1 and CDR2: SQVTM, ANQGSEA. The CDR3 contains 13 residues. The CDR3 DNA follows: TGCAGCGTTGATCATACGGGGGGCTATGGCTACACCTTC. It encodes CSVDHTGGYGYTF. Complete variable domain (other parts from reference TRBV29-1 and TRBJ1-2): SAVISQKPSRDICQRGTSLTIQCQVDSQVTMMFWYRQQPGQSLTLIATANQGSEATYESGFVIDKFPISRPNLTFSTLTVSNMSPEDSSIYLCSVDHTGGYGYTFGSGTRLTVV.

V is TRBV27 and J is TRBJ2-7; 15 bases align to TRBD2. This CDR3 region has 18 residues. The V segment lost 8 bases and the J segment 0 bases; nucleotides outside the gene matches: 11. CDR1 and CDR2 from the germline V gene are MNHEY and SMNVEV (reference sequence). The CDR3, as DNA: TGTGCCAGCTCGCCTGGGACTAGCGGGAGGAGACTCTCCTACGAGCAGTACTTC. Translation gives CASSPGTSGRRLSYEQYF.

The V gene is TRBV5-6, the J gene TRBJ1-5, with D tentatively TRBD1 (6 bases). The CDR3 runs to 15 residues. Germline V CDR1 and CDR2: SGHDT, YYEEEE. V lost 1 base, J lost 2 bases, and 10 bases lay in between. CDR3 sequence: CASSLWGRGNQPQHF. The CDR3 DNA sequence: TGTGCCAGCAGCTTGTGGGGGCGCGGCAATCAGCCCCAGCATTTT.

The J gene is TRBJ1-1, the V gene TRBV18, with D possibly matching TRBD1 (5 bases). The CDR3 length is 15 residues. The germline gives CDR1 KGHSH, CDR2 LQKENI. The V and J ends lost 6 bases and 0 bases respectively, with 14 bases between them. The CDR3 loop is CASSLGQPMNTEAFF. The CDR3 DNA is TGTGCCAGCTCCCTCGGACAACCTATGAACACTGAAGCTTTCTTT.

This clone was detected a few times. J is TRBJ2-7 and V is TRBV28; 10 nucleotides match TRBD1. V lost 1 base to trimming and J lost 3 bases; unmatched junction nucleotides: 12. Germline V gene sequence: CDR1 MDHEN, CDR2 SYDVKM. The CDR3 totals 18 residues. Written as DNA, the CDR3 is TGTGCCAGCAGTTTATACCCCTTCCGGGGACAGGGGAACTACGAGCAGTACTTC. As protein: CASSLYPFRGQGNYEQYF.

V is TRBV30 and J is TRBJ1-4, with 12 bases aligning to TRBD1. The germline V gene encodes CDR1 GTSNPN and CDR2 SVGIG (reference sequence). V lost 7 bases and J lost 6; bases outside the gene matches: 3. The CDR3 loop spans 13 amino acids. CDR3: CASRDRGHEKLFF. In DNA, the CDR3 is TGTGCCTCCAGGGACAGGGGGCATGAAAAACTGTTTTTT.

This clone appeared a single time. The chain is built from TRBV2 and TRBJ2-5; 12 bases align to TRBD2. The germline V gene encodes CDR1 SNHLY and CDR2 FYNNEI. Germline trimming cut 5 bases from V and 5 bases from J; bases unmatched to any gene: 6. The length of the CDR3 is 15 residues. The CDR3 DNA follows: TGTGCCAGCAGTCCTTGGACTAGCGGGAAGGAGACCCAGTACTTC. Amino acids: CASSPWTSGKETQYF.

CDR3 sequence (DNA): TGTGCCAGCAGTCCTAGACCCGGGCGGGAGGGCCGGGGTGAGCAGTTCTTC. It yields the protein CASSPRPGREGRGEQFF. The chain employs TRBV5-4 and TRBJ2-1; TRBD2 aligns across 9 bases. After removal of 5 bases from V and 9 bases from J, the junction contained 18 bases not matched to a gene. The CDR3 loop spans 17 amino acids. Germline-derived CDR1 and CDR2 are SGHNT and YYREEE (reference sequence).

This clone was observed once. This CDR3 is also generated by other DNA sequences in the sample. Here the CDR3 reads CASSPTGYEQYF. CDR3 in DNA: TGTGCCAGTAGCCCGACGGGATACGAGCAGTACTTC. This chain connects TRBV19 to TRBJ2-7, with a weak D call TRBD2 (5 bases). The CDR3 is 12 residues long. The V end was cut by 6 bases, the J end by 4 bases, with 10 bases between. The germline CDR1 and CDR2 sequences are LNHDA and SQIVND (reference sequence). Complete variable domain (other parts from reference TRBV19 and TRBJ2-7): DGGITQSPKYLFRKEGQNVTLSCEQNLNHDAMYWYRQDPGQGLRLIYYSQIVNDFQKGDIAEGYSVSREKKESFPLTVTSAQKNPTAFYLCASSPTGYEQYFGPGTRLTVT.

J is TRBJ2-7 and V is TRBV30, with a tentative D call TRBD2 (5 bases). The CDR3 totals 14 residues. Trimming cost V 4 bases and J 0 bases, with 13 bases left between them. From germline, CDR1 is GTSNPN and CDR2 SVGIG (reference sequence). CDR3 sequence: CAWKRSASSYEQYF. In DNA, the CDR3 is TGTGCCTGGAAGCGGTCAGCCTCCTCCTACGAGCAGTACTTC.

For the CDR3, the DNA is TGTGCCAGCAGTGCCCCACAGGGGGATACCTACGAGCAGTACTTC. Residues: CASSAPQGDTYEQYF. This sequence joins TRBV27 and TRBJ2-7, with 8 bases aligning to TRBD1. The junction had 8 bases not matched to a gene; V was cut back by 5 bases and J by 2 bases. Germline V lookup: CDR1 MNHEY, CDR2 SMNVEV (reference sequence). There are 15 residues in the CDR3.

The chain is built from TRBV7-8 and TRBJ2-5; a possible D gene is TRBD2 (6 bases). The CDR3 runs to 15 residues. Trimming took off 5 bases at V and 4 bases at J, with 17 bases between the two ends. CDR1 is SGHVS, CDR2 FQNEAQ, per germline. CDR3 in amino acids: CASSRTTLRAETQYF. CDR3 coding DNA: TGTGCCAGCAGCCGGACTACCCTTAGAGCAGAGACCCAGTACTTC.

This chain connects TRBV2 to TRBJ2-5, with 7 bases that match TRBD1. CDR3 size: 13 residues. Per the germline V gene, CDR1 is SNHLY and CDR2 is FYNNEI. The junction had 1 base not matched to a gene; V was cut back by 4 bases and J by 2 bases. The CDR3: CASSAGQQETQYF. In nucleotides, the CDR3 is TGTGCCAGCAGTGCGGGACAGCAAGAGACCCAGTACTTC. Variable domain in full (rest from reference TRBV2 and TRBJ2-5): EPEVTQTPSHQVTQMGQEVILRCVPISNHLYFYWYRQILGQKVEFLVSFYNNEISEKSEIFDDQFSVERPDGSNFTLKIRSTKLEDSAMYFCASSAGQQETQYFGPGTRLLVL.

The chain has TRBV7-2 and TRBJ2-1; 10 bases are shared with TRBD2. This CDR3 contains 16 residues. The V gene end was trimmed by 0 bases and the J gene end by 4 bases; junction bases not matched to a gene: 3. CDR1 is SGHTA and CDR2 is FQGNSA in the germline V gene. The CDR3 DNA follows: TGTGCCAGCAGCTTAGCTCCGACTAGCGGGTACAATGAGCAGTTCTTC. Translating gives CASSLAPTSGYNEQFF.

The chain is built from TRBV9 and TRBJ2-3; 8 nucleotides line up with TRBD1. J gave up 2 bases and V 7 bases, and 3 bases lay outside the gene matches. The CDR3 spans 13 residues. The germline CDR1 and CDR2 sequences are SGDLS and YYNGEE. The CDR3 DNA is TGTGCCAGCGGGGACAGGCCCACAGATACGCAGTATTTT. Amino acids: CASGDRPTDTQYF.

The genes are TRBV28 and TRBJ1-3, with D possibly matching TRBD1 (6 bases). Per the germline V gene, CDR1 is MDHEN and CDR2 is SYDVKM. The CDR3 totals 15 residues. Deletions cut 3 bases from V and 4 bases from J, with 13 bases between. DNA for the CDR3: TGTGCCAGCAGTTTGGCAGGGGCTAAAGGAAACACCATATATTTT. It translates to CASSLAGAKGNTIYF.

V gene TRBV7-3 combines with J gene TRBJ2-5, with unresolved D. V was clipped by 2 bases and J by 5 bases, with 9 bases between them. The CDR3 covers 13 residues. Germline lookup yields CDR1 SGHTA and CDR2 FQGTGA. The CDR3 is CASSLVGGETQYF. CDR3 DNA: TGTGCCAGCAGCTTAGTAGGCGGTGAGACCCAGTACTTC.

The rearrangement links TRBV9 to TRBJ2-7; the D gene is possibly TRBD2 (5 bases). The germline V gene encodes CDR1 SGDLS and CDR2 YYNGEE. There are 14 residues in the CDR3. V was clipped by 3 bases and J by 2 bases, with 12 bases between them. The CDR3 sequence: CASSARWETYEQYF. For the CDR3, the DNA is TGTGCCAGCAGCGCCCGCTGGGAGACCTACGAGCAGTACTTC.

CDR3 in amino acids: CASSSGQYTEAFF. As DNA, the CDR3 is TGTGCCAGCAGTTCGGGACAGTACACTGAAGCTTTCTTT. This sequence joins TRBV27 and TRBJ1-1; 7 bases line up with TRBD1. The V gene end was trimmed by 4 bases and the J gene end by 3 bases; junction bases not matched to a gene: 2. The CDR3 consists of 13 residues. CDR1 and CDR2 (germline): MNHEY, SMNVEV (reference sequence).

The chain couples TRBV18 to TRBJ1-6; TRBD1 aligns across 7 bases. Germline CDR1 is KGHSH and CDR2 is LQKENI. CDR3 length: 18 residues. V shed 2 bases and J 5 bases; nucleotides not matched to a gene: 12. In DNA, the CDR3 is TGTGCCAGCTCACCATTGCCGGCAGGGGGTCGGGATAATTCACCCCTCCACTTT. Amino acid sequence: CASSPLPAGGRDNSPLHF.

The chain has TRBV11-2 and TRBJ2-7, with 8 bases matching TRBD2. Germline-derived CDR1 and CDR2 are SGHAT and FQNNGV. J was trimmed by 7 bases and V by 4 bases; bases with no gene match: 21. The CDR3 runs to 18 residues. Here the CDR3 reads CASSSPGGWLAEAWEQYF. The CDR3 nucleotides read TGTGCCAGCAGCTCCCCGGGGGGGTGGCTAGCGGAGGCCTGGGAGCAGTACTTC.

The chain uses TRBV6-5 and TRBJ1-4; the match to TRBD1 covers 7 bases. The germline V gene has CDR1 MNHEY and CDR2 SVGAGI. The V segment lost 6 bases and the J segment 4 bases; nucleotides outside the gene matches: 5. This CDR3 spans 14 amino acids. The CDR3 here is CASSTGQINEKLFF. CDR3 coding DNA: TGTGCCAGCAGCACGGGACAGATTAATGAAAAACTGTTTTTT.

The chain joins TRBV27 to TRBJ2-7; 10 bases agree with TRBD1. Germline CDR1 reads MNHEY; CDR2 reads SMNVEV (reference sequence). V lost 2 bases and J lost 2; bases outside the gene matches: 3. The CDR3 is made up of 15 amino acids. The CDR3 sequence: CASSLGTGATYEQYF. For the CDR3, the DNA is TGTGCCAGCAGTTTAGGGACAGGGGCAACCTACGAGCAGTACTTC.

The CDR3 nucleotides are TGTGCCAGCTCACCATCGGGACAGGATCACGAGCAGTACTTC. It specifies CASSPSGQDHEQYF. V gene TRBV18 combines with J gene TRBJ2-7; TRBD1 agrees at 8 bases. The CDR3 covers 14 residues. Trimming cost V 2 bases and J 5 bases; bases outside gene matches: 5. In germline, CDR1 is KGHSH, CDR2 LQKENI.